This TCR beta chain came from a study of T cell responses to AZD1222 COVID-19 vaccine (dated by TCRdb to the early 2020s). With respect to the entire study: TCR sequencing was performed for approximately 240 trial participants, of whom around 210 were given two doses of AZD1222 and around 25 were given two doses of MenACWY control vaccine. Trial participants were enrolled by age into 18-55, 56-69 and 70-plus year subgroups, with roughly 160, 29 and 62 TCR-sequenced participants respectively. Results and caveats for the whole study, not just this receptor: No day 14 peak-response samples were available, so repertoires were characterized only after the peak T cell response. Reportedly, almost half of the unique spike-specific TCRs recognized epitopes lying outside the regions that are mutated in the B.1.351 and B.1.1.7 variants. Most participants were white British and females outnumbered males, and the authors suggested that clonal diversity may have been underestimated. In the small 56-69-year group, the increase in depth fell short of significance, most likely because of low power. A significant rise in spike-specific TCR breadth and depth was observed after two AZD1222 doses relative to day 0 and relative to MenACWY recipients. Only five to seven AZD1222 recipients were SARS-CoV-2 seropositive at baseline, limiting conclusions about previously exposed vaccinees. Vaccine-associated CD4 TCRs spanned the whole spike protein, with dominant responses in regions 160-218 and 743-854.

On this clone itself: Its antigen remains unidentified. The record has no base qualities; no much larger clone is one base away.

The CDR3 regions of human TCRbeta chains were analyzed by immunosequencing. Regarding the original processing steps: Repertoire TCRs were matched against a reference library of SARS-CoV-2-specific TCRs generated with the MIRA antigen-specificity platform. Breadth meant the fraction of unique TCRs that were SARS-CoV-2-associated, whereas depth meant the fraction of total T cells that were SARS-CoV-2-associated. Using the MIRA data, every spike-specific TCR was mapped to the spike region that the TCR reacted to and assigned to either a CD4 or a CD8 class. Log10-transformed breadth and depth values were compared by one-way ANOVA with Sidak's multiple comparisons tests. TCRdb took over this immuneACCESS table, retaining in-frame rearrangements with V and J assigned. Such tables are incomplete; in checked studies, under half of the missing clones stem from an unresolved V gene, and the remainder is unexplained. V, J and clone size are those of that table, while D and trimming were read from the DNA. Across this sample there are some 170,000 clones, with 94% seen only once. The top ten clones comprise about 4.6% of the sample.

Sample time point, as interpreted from the label and publication: about 28 days (+/-7) after the second vaccine dose. AZD1222 recipients given second doses at about 4 weeks or at about 12 weeks were pooled, since spike-specific TCR depth and breadth were not found to differ between the two schedules. The vaccinee samples were drawn from two UK trials, COV001 and COV002, one of which was a single-blind randomized controlled phase 2/3 trial testing AZD1222 (ChAdOx1 nCoV-19) in healthy adults. Trial participant PBMC samples were collected at day 0 and day 28 after the second dose for TCRbeta chain sequencing. For CDR1 and CDR2, the germline V gene lists MNHEY and SVGAGI. Trimming at the junction amounts to 6 bases on V and 8 bases on J, and the germline ends lie 22 bases apart. The CDR3 measures 15 amino acids from cysteine to phenylalanine. Only the CDR3 DNA is retained, 45 bases long and in frame from the first base.

Recombination linked TRBV6-5 to TRBJ1-2, with the D gene not confidently named. The sample in question was peripheral blood, obtained 28 days after the second AZD1222 dose. The sequence was collected from an adult who received the AZD1222 COVID-19 vaccine. In nucleotides, the sequence is TGTGCCAGCAGCTCTACCGGACGCCAATTGCAGGGCTACACCTTC. Its translation is CASSSTGRQLQGYTF.